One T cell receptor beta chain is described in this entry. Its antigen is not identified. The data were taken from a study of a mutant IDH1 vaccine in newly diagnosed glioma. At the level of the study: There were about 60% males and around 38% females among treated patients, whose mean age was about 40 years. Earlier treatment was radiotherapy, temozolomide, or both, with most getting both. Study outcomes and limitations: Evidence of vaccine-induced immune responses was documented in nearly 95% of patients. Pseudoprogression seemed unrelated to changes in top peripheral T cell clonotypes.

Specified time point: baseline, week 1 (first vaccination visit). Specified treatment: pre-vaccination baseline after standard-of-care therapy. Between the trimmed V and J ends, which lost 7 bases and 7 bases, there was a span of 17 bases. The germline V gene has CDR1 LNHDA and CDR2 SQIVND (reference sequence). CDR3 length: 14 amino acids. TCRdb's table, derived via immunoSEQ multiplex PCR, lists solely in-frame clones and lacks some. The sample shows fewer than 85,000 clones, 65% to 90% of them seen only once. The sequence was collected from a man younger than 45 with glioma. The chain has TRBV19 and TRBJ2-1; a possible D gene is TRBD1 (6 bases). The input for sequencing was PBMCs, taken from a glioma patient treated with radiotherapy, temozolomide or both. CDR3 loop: CASTTTGLGNEQFF. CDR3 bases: TGTGCCAGTACTACCACAGGGTTGGGGAATGAGCAGTTCTTC.